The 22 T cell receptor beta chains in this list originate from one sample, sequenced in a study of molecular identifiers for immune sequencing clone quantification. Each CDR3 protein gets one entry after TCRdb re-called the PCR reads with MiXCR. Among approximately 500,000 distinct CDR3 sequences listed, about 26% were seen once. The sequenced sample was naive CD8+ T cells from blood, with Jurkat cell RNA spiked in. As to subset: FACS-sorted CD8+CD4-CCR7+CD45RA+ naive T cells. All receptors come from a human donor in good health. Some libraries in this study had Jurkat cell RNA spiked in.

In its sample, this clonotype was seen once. The chain's CDR3 is CASSPSGQRELFF. The DNA of the CDR3 is TGTGCCAGCAGCCCGTCGGGACAGCGGGAGCTGTTTTTT. This chain joins TRBV7-3 and TRBJ2-2; TRBD1 agrees at 7 bases. V trimming: 5 bases; J trimming: 9 bases; junction bases outside the gene matches: 6. This CDR3 region has 13 residues. Germline assignment: CDR1 SGHTA and CDR2 FQGTGA.

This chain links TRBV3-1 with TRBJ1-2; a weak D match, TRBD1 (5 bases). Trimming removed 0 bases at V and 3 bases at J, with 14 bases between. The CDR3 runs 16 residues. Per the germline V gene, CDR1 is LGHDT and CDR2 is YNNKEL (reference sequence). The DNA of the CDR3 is TGTGCCAGCAGCCAAGATCAGGGTAGGGGAGACTATGGCTACACCTTC. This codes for CASSQDQGRGDYGYTF. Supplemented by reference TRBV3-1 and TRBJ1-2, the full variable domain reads DTAVSQTPKYLVTQMGNDKSIKCEQNLGHDTMYWYKQDSKKFLKIMFSYNNKELIINETVPNRFSPKSPDKAHLNLHINSLELGDSAVYFCASSQDQGRGDYGYTFGSGTRLTVV.

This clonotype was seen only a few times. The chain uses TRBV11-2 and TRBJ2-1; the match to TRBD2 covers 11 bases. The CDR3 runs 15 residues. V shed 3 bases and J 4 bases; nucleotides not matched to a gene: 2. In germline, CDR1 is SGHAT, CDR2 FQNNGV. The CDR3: CASSFLAGGYNEQFF. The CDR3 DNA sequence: TGTGCCAGCAGCTTCCTAGCGGGGGGTTACAATGAGCAGTTCTTC.

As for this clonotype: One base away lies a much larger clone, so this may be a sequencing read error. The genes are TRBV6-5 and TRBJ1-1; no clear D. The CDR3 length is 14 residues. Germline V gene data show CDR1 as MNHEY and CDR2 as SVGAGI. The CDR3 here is CVSSYSIQNTEAFF. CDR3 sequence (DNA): TGTGTCAGCAGTTACTCGATACAGAACACTGAAGCTTTCTTT.

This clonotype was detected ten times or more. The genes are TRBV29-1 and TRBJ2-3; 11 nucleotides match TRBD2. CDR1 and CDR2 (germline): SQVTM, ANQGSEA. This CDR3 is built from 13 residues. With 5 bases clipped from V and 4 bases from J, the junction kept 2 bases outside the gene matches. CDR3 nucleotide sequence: TGCAGCGTTACTAGCGGGGGTTCAGATACGCAGTATTTT. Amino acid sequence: CSVTSGGSDTQYF.

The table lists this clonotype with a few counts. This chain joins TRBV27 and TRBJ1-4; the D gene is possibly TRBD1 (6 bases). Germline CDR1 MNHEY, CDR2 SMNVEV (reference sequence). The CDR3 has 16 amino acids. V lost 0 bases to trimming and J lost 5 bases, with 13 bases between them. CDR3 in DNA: TGTGCCAGCAGTTTATCTGTCGGACAGCAAAATGAAAAACTGTTTTTT. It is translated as CASSLSVGQQNEKLFF.

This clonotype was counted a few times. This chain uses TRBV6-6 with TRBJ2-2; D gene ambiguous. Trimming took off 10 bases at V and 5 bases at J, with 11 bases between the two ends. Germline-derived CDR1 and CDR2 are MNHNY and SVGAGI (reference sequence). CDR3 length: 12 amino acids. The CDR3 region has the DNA TGTGCCATACCCGCCGGGACCGGGGAGCTGTTTTTT. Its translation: CAIPAGTGELFF.

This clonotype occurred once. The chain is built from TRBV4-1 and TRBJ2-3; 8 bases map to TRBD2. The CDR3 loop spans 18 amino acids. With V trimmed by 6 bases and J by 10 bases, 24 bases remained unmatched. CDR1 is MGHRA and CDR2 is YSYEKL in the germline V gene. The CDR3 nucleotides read TGCGCCAGCAGTCCCGTCGAGCGGGAGAGCGGAGATAGAAGGGCGCAGTATTTT. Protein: CASSPVERESGDRRAQYF.

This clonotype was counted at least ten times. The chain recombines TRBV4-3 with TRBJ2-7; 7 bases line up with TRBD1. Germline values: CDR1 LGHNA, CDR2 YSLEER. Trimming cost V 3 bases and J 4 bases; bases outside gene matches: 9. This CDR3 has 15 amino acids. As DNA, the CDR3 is TGCGCCAGCAGCCAGAACCGGGACAGAGGATACGAGCAGTACTTC. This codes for CASSQNRDRGYEQYF.

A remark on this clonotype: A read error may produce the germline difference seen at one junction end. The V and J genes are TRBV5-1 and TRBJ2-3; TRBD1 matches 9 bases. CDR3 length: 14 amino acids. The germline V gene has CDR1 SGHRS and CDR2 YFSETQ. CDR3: CASSLGQGQHTQNF. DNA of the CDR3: TGCGCCAGCAGCCTGGGACAGGGACAACATACGCAGAATTTT. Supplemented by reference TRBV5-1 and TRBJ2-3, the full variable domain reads KAGVTQTPRYLIKTRGQQVTLSCSPISGHRSVSWYQQTPGQGLQFLFEYFSETQRNKGNFPGRFSGRQFSNSRSEMNVSTLELGDSALYLCASSLGQGQHTQNFGPGTRLTVL.

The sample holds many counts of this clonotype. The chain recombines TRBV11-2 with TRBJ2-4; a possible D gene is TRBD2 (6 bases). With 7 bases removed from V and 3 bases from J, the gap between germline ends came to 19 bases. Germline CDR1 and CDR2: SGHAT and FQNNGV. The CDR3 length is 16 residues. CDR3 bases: TGTGCCAGCACCACCTTGCCGGGAGAGGACAAAAACATTCAGTACTTC. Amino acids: CASTTLPGEDKNIQYF.

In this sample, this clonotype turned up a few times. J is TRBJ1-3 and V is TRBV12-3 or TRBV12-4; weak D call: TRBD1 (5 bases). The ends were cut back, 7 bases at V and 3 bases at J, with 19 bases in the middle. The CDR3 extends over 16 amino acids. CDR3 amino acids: CASILGRPQRGNTIYF. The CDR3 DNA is TGTGCCAGCATCCTGGGACGCCCTCAACGTGGAAACACCATATATTTT.

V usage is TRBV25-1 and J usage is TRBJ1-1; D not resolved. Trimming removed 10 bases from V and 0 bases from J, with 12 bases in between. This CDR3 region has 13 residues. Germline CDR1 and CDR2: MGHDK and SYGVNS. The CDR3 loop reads CATKGLLNTEAFF. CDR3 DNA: TGTGCCACAAAAGGCCTGTTGAACACTGAAGCTTTCTTT.

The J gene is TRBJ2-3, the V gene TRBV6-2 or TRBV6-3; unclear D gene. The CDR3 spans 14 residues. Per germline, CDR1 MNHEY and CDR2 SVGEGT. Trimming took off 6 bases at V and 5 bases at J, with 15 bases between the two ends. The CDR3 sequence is CASSRTLRGDTQYF. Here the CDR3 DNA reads TGTGCCAGCAGCAGGACCCTACGTGGAGATACGCAGTATTTT.

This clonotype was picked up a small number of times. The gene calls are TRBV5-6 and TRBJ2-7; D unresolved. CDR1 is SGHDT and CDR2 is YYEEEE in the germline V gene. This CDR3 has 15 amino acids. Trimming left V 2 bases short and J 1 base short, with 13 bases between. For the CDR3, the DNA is TGTGCCAGCAGCTTCGATATACAAGGGTCCTACGAGCAGTACTTC. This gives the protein CASSFDIQGSYEQYF.

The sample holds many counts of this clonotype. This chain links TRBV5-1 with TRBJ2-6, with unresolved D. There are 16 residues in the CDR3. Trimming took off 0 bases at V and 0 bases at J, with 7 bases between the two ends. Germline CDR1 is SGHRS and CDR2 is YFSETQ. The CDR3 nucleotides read TGCGCCAGCAGCTTGGCAGTTAACTCTGGGGCCAACGTCCTGACTTTC. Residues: CASSLAVNSGANVLTF.

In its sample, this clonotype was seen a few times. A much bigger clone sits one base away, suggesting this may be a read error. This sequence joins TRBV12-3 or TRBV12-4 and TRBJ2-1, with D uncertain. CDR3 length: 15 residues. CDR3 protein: CASSPHGRSYNVQFF. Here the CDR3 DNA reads TGTGCCAGCAGCCCACACGGACGCTCCTACAATGTGCAGTTCTTC.

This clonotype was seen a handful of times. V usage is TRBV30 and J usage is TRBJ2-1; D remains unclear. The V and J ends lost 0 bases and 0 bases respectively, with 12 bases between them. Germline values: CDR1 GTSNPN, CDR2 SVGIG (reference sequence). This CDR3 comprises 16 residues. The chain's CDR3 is CAWSVMGLGSYNEQFF. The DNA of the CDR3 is TGTGCCTGGAGTGTCATGGGGTTGGGCTCCTACAATGAGCAGTTCTTC.

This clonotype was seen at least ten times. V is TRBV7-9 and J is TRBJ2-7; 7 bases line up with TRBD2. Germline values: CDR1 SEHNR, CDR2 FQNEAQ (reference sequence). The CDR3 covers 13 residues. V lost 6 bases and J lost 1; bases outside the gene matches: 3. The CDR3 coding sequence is TGTGCCAGCAGTCCCGGGGGGTCCTACGAGCAGTACTTC. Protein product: CASSPGGSYEQYF.

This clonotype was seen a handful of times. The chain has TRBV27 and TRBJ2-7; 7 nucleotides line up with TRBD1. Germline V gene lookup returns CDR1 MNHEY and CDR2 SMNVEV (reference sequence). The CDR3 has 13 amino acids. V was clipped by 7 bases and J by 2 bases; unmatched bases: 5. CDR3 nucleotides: TGTGCCAGCACCTCAAGGGGGCCCTACGAGCAGTACTTC. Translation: CASTSRGPYEQYF.

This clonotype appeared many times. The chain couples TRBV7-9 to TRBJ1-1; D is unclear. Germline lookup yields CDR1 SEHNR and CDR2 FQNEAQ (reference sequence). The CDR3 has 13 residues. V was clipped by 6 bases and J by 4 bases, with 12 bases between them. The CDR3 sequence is CASSFKIGTEAFF. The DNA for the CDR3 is TGTGCCAGCAGTTTTAAGATCGGCACTGAAGCTTTCTTT.

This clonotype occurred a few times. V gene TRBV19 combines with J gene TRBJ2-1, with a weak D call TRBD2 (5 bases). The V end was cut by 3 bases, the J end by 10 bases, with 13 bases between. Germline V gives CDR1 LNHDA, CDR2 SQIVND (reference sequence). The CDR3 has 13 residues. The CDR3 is CASSMGFPGEQFF. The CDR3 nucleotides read TGTGCCAGTAGTATGGGTTTCCCGGGAGAGCAGTTCTTC.